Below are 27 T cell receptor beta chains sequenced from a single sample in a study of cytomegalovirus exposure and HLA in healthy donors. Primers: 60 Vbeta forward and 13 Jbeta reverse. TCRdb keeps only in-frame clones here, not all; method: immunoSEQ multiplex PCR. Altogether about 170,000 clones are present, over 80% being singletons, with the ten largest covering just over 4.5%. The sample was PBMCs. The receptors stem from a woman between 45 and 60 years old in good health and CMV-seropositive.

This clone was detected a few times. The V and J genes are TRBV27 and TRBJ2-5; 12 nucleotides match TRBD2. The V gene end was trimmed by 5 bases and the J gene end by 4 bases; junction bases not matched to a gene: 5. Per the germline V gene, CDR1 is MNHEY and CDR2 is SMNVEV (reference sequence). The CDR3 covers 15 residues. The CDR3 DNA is TGTGCCAGCAGTACTAGCGGGGGGCGCGGAGAGACCCAGTACTTC. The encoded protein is CASSTSGGRGETQYF.

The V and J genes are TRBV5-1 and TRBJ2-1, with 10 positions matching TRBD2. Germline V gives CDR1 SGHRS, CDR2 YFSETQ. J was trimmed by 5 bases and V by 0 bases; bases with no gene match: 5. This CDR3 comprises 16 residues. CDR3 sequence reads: CASSLGAGGLNNEQFF. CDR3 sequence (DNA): TGCGCCAGCAGCTTGGGAGCGGGGGGGCTAAACAATGAGCAGTTCTTC.

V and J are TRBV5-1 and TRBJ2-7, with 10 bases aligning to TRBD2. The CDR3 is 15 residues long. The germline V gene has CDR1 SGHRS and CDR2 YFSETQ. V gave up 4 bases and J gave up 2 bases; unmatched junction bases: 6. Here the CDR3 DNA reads TGCGCCAGCAGCCCGCCAGCGGGGGGGGCCTACGAGCAGTACTTC. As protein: CASSPPAGGAYEQYF.

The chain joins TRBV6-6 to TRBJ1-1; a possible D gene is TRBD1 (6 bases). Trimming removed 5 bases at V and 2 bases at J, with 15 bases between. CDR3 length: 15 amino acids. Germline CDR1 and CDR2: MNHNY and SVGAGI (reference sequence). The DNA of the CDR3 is TGTGCCAGCAGTCACACAGGGAGCCCCAACACTGAAGCTTTCTTT. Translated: CASSHTGSPNTEAFF.

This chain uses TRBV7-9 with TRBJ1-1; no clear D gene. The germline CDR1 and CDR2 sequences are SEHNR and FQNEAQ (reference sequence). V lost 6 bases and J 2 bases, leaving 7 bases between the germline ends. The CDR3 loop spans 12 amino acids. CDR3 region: CASRLLNTEAFF. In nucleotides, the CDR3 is TGTGCCAGCAGACTTTTAAACACTGAAGCTTTCTTT.

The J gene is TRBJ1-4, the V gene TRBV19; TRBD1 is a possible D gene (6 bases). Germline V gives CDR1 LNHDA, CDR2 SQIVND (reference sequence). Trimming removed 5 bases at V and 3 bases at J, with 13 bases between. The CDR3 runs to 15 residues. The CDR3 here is CASSLRQAPNEKLFF. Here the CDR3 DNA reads TGTGCCAGTAGTCTTCGACAGGCCCCTAATGAAAAACTGTTTTTT.

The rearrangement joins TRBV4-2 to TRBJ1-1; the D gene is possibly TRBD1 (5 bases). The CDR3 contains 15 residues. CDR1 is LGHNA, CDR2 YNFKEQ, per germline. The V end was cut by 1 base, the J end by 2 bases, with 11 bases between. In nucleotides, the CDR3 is TGTGCCAGCAGCCAAGCAGGGTTCTTAAACACTGAAGCTTTCTTT. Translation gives CASSQAGFLNTEAFF.

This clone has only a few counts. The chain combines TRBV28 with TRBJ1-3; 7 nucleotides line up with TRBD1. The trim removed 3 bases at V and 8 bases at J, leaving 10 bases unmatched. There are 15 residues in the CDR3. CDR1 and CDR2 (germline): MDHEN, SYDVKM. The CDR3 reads CASSFLRQGSDTIYF. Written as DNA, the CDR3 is TGTGCCAGCAGTTTCCTCAGACAGGGCAGTGACACCATATATTTT.

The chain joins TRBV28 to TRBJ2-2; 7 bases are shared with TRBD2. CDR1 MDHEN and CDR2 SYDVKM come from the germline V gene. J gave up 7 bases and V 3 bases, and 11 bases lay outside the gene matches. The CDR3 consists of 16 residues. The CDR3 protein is CASSFPSGGGDGELFF. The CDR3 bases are TGTGCCAGCAGTTTTCCATCGGGAGGAGGGGACGGGGAGCTGTTTTTT.

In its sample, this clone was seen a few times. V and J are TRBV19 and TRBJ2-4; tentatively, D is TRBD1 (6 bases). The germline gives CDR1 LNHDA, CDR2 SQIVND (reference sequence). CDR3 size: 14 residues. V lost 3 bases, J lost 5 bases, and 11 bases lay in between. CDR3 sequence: CASSISGVENIQYF. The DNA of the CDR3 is TGTGCCAGTAGTATCTCAGGGGTCGAAAACATTCAGTACTTC.

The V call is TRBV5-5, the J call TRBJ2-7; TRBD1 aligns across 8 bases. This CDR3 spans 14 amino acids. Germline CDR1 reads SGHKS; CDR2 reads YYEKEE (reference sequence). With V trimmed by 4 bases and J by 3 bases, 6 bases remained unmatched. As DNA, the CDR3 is TGTGCCAGCAGCCACGGACAGGGATTCTACGAGCAGTACTTC. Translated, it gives CASSHGQGFYEQYF.

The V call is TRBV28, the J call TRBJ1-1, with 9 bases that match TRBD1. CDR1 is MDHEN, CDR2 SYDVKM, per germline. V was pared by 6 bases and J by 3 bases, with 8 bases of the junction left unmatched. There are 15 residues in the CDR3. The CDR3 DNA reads TGTGCCAGCAGCCGAGCCGGGACAGGGTACACTGAAGCTTTCTTT. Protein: CASSRAGTGYTEAFF.

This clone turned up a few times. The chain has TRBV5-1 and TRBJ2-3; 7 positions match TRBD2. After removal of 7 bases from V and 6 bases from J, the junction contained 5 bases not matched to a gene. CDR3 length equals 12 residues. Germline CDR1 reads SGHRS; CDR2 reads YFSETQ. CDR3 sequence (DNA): TGCGCCAGCCGGGACTACTTGGATACGCAGTATTTT. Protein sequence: CASRDYLDTQYF.

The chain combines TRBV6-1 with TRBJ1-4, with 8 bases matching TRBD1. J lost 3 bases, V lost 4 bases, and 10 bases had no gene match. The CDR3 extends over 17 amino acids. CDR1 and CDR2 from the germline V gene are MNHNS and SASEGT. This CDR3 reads CASSADVGQGPNEKLFF. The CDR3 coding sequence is TGTGCCAGCAGTGCAGACGTCGGACAGGGTCCTAATGAAAAACTGTTTTTT.

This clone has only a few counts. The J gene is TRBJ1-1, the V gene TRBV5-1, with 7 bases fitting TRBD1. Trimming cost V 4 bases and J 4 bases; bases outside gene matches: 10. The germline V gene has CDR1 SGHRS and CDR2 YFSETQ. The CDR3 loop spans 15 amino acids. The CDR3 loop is CASSPSGQTPTEAFF. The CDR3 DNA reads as TGCGCCAGCAGCCCCTCGGGACAGACACCCACTGAAGCTTTCTTT.

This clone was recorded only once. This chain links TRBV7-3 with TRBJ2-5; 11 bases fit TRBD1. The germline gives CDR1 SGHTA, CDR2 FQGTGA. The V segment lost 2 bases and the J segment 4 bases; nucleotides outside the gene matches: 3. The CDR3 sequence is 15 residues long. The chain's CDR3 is CASSLGGQGGETQYF. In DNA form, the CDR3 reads TGTGCCAGCAGCTTAGGGGGACAGGGGGGAGAGACCCAGTACTTC. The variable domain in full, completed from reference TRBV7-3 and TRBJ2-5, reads GAGVSQTPSNKVTEKGKYVELRCDPISGHTALYWYRQSLGQGPEFLIYFQGTGAADDSGLPNDRFFAVRPEGSVSTLKIQRTERGDSAVYLCASSLGGQGGETQYFGPGTRLLVL.

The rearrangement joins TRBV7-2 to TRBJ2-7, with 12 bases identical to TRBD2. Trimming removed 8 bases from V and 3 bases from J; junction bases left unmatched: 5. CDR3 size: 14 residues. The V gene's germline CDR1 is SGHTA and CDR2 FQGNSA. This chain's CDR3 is CASQLAGGIYEQYF. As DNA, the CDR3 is TGTGCCAGCCAACTAGCGGGAGGTATCTACGAGCAGTACTTC.

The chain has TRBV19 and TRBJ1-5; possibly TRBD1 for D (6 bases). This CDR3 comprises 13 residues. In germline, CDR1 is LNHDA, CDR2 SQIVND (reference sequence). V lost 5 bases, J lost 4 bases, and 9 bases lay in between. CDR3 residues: CASSPQGNQPQHF. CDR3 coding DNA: TGTGCCAGTAGTCCACAGGGTAATCAGCCCCAGCATTTT.

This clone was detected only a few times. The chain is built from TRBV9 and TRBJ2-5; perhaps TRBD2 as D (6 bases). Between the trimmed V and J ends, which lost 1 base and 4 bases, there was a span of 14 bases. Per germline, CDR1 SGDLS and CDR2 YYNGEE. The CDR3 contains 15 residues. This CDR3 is CASSVRPGVGETQYF. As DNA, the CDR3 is TGTGCCAGCAGCGTAAGGCCGGGGGTAGGAGAGACCCAGTACTTC.

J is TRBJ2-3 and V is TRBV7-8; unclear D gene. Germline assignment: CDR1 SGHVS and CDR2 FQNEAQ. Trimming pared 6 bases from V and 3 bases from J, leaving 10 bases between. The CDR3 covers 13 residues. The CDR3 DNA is TGTGCCAGCAGACTCCACGAAACAGATACGCAGTATTTT. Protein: CASRLHETDTQYF.

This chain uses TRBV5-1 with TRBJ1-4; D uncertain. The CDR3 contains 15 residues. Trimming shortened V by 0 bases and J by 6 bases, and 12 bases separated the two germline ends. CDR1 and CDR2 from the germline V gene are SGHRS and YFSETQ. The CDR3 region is CASSLDHFGHEKLFF. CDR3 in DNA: TGCGCCAGCAGCTTGGATCACTTTGGGCATGAAAAACTGTTTTTT.

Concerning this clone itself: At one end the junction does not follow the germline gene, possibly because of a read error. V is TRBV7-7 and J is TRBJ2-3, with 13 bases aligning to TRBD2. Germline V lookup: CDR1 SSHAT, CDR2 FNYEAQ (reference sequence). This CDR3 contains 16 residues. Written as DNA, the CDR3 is TGTGCTAGCAGCCCGACTAGCGGGGGGCTTTCAGATACGCAGTATTTT. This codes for CASSPTSGGLSDTQYF.

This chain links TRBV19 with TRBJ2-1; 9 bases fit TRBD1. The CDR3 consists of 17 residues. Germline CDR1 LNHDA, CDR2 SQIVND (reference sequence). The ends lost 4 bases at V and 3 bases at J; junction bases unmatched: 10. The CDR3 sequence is CASSKNLRGQGYNEQFF. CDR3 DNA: TGTGCCAGTAGTAAAAACCTCCGGGGACAGGGCTACAATGAGCAGTTCTTC. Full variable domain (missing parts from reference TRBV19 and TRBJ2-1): DGGITQSPKYLFRKEGQNVTLSCEQNLNHDAMYWYRQDPGQGLRLIYYSQIVNDFQKGDIAEGYSVSREKKESFPLTVTSAQKNPTAFYLCASSKNLRGQGYNEQFFGPGTRLTVL.

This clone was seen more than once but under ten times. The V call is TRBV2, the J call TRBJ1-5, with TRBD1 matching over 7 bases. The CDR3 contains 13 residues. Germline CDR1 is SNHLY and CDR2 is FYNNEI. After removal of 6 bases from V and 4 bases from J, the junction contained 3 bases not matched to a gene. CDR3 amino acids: CASRGQPNQPQHF. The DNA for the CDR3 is TGTGCCAGCAGGGGACAGCCTAATCAGCCCCAGCATTTT.

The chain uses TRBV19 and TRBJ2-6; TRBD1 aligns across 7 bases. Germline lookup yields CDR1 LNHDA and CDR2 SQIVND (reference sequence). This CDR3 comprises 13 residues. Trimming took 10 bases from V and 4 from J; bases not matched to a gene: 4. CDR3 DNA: TGTGCCATCGAGACAGGGGGGGCCAACGTCCTGACTTTC. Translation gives CAIETGGANVLTF.

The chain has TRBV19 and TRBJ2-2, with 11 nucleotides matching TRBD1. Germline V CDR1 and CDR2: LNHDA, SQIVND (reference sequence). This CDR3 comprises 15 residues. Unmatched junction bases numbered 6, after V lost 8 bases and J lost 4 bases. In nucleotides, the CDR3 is TGTGCCAGTTCTTTCGGGACAGGGGGCACCGGGGAGCTGTTTTTT. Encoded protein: CASSFGTGGTGELFF. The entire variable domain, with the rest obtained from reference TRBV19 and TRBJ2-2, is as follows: DGGITQSPKYLFRKEGQNVTLSCEQNLNHDAMYWYRQDPGQGLRLIYYSQIVNDFQKGDIAEGYSVSREKKESFPLTVTSAQKNPTAFYLCASSFGTGGTGELFFGEGSRLTVL.

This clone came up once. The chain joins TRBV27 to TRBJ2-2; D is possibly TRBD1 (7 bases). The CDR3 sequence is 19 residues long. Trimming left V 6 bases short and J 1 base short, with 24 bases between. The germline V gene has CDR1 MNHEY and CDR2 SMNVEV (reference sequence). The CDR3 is CASRLTGVEWRGNTGELFF. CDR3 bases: TGTGCCAGCAGGCTAACAGGGGTCGAATGGCGGGGGAACACCGGGGAGCTGTTTTTT.